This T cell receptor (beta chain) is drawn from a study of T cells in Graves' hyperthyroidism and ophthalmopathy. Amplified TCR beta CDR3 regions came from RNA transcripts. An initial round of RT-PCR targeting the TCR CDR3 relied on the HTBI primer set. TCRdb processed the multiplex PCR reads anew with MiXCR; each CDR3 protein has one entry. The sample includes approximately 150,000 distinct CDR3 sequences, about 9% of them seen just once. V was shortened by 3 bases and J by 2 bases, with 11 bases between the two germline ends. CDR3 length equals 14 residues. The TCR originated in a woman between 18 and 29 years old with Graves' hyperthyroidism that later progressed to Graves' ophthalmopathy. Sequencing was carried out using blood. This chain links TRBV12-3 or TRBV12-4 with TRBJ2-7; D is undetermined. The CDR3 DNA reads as TGTGCCAGCAGTTTTTGGCGGCAGACCTACGAGCAGTACTTC. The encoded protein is CASSFWRQTYEQYF.